Described below is a single TCR beta chain sequence and its context. This entry belongs to a study of CD8+ T cells in alopecia areata. Described treatment: oral pan-JAK inhibitor, 5-10 mg twice daily. Germline-derived CDR1 and CDR2 are SNHLY and FYNNEI. The CDR3 totals 13 residues. Trimming stripped 3 bases from V and 2 bases from J, with 5 bases between. Sequencing templates came from extracted RNA that was reverse transcribed into cDNA. The assay was immunoSEQ multiplex PCR, and TCRdb's table has in-frame clones only and misses some. The sample has about 200,000 clones; roughly 64% are singletons. The V call is TRBV2, the J call TRBJ1-5; the D is unclear. Sequenced here: CD4+ T cells sorted from blood, sampled at week 24, from a patient treated with tofacitinib. The source is a human donor with alopecia areata. CDR3 sequence: CASSDHGNQPQHF. CDR3 nucleotides: TGTGCCAGCAGTGATCATGGCAATCAGCCCCAGCATTTT. Combining the CDR3 with reference TRBV2 and TRBJ1-5 gives the whole variable domain EPEVTQTPSHQVTQMGQEVILRCVPISNHLYFYWYRQILGQKVEFLVSFYNNEISEKSEIFDDQFSVERPDGSNFTLKIRSTKLEDSAMYFCASSDHGNQPQHFGDGTRLSIL.